The clone carrying this T cell receptor (beta chain) has only a few counts. These data originate in a study of blood T cell repertoires in COVID-19. Study background: The study drew acute and convalescent COVID-19 samples from the United States, Italy and Spain.

Repertoires were generated with immunoSEQ multiplex PCR, while TCRdb's copy carries only in-frame clones and drops some. This table holds 150,000 to 180,000 clones, 75% to 95% found once. After removal of 6 bases from V and 2 bases from J, the junction contained 3 bases not matched to a gene. CDR3 length equals 14 residues. Germline V gives CDR1 LNHDA, CDR2 SQIVND (reference sequence). The TCR sequence derives from a middle-aged man with acute or convalescent COVID-19. Sample: peripheral blood. The chain couples TRBV19 to TRBJ1-3; TRBD1 agrees at 8 bases. As DNA, the CDR3 is TGTGCCAGTAGCTGGACAGGGACTGGAAACACCATATATTTT. Protein sequence: CASSWTGTGNTIYF.